These 28 T cell receptor beta chains were sequenced from one sample in a study of T cells expressing NK-cell markers. Each CDR3 protein gets one entry in TCRdb, which reprocessed the 5' RACE reads and gives no DNA. The sample includes about 460,000 distinct CDR3 sequences. Input material: blood T cells: a sorted CD56 or NKG2C T cell subset, CD4+ or CD8+ T cells, or bulk PBMC T cells (not recorded which). These receptors were collected from a woman between 50 and 59 years old in good health.

This chain joins TRBV4-1 and TRBJ2-1; lacking DNA, the TRBD1 call made by TCRdb goes unchecked. Per the germline V gene, CDR1 is MGHRA and CDR2 is YSYEKL. This CDR3 comprises 13 residues. The CDR3 sequence: CASRGHQSIRQFF.

The rearrangement joins TRBV20-1 to TRBJ2-3. The CDR3 runs 17 residues. Germline V gives CDR1 DFQATT, CDR2 SNEGSKA (reference sequence). CDR3 in amino acids: CSADTIDLRKRTDTQYF.

V gene TRBV5-1 combines with J gene TRBJ2-7. The CDR3 spans 11 residues. The germline V gene encodes CDR1 SGHRS and CDR2 YFSETQ. CDR3 sequence: CASSNIYEQYF.

The rearrangement uses TRBV24-1 and TRBJ2-5. CDR3 length: 13 amino acids. Germline CDR1 is KGHDR and CDR2 is SFDVKD. CDR3 residues: CATRHRFQETQYF.

The chain has TRBV20-1 and TRBJ2-1. Germline V lookup: CDR1 DFQATT, CDR2 SNEGSKA (reference sequence). The CDR3 runs to 12 residues. The CDR3 loop reads CSVEAERNEQFF.

The chain combines TRBV27 with TRBJ1-5. Looked up from germline, CDR1 is MNHEY and CDR2 is SMNVEV (reference sequence). This CDR3 is 13 amino acids long. This CDR3 reads CASRTAGNQPQHF.

The gene calls are TRBV11-3 and TRBJ2-1. Germline assignment: CDR1 SGHNT and CDR2 YENEEA. The CDR3 loop spans 13 amino acids. CDR3 residues: CASSLVDMHEQFF. Together with reference TRBV11-3 and TRBJ2-1, the CDR3 gives the full variable domain: EAGVVQSPRYKIIEKKQPVAFWCNPISGHNTLYWYLQNLGQGPELLIRYENEEAVDDSQLPKDRFSAERLKGVDSTLKIQPAELGDSAVYLCASSLVDMHEQFFGPGTRLTVL.

The V gene is TRBV20-1, the J gene TRBJ1-1; without DNA, the TCRdb call of TRBD1 cannot be checked. Germline V gene data show CDR1 as DFQATT and CDR2 as SNEGSKA (reference sequence). This CDR3 comprises 16 residues. CDR3 amino acids: CSARAGQGAIRTEAFF.

The J gene is TRBJ1-4, the V gene TRBV30. Germline CDR1 and CDR2: GTSNPN and SVGIG (reference sequence). The CDR3 spans 13 residues. CDR3: CAWMGQLNEKLFF.

The genes are TRBV4-1 and TRBJ2-1. This CDR3 has 17 residues. Germline-derived CDR1 and CDR2 are MGHRA and YSYEKL. This CDR3 reads CASSQGMLRQPRNEQFF.

The genes are TRBV24-1 and TRBJ2-2; the D gene TCRdb calls, TRBD2, cannot be checked with no DNA. Germline CDR1 reads KGHDR; CDR2 reads SFDVKD. This CDR3 has 16 residues. The CDR3 here is CATRPSGSSWTGELFF.

The chain has TRBV11-1 and TRBJ1-4; TCRdb outputs TRBD1, but without DNA this stays unchecked. The CDR3 consists of 14 residues. The germline V gene encodes CDR1 SGHAT and CDR2 FQDESV (reference sequence). The CDR3 loop reads CASSQDRVDEKLFF.

The chain links TRBV24-1 to TRBJ2-1; TCRdb gives TRBD2 as the D gene, but with no DNA this cannot be confirmed. Germline loops: CDR1 KGHDR, CDR2 SFDVKD. This CDR3 has 16 amino acids. The CDR3: CATSGTSGRAGNEQFF.

The rearrangement links TRBV5-1 to TRBJ1-4. The CDR3 runs to 16 residues. Germline V gives CDR1 SGHRS, CDR2 YFSETQ. The CDR3 here is CASMRHSISSNEKLFF.

The chain links TRBV5-1 to TRBJ2-1; the TRBD1 assignment by TCRdb is unverifiable without DNA. Germline V gene data show CDR1 as SGHRS and CDR2 as YFSETQ. The CDR3 has 16 residues. CDR3 region: CASSSGLQGAFNEQFF.

The chain combines TRBV7-8 with TRBJ1-1. Germline-derived CDR1 and CDR2 are SGHVS and FQNEAQ. The CDR3 covers 14 residues. CDR3: CASSLAWRGTEAFF.

The V gene is TRBV20-1, the J gene TRBJ2-2; TCRdb's D gene call, TRBD1, goes unchecked for lack of DNA. The CDR3 runs to 16 residues. Germline values: CDR1 DFQATT, CDR2 SNEGSKA (reference sequence). The CDR3 loop is CSARDRGRLNTGELFF.

The chain uses TRBV3-1 and TRBJ2-3; TCRdb proposes TRBD2, but this gene call is untestable without DNA. There are 14 residues in the CDR3. Per the germline V gene, CDR1 is LGHDT and CDR2 is YNNKEL (reference sequence). The CDR3 is CASSLKGFTDTQYF.

The chain is built from TRBV20-1 and TRBJ2-1; TCRdb's D call of TRBD2 is untestable without DNA. CDR3 length: 17 residues. Germline V gene lookup returns CDR1 DFQATT and CDR2 SNEGSKA (reference sequence). The CDR3 protein is CSARDQLAGASYNEQFF.

The chain links TRBV4-1 to TRBJ2-3. Germline lookup yields CDR1 MGHRA and CDR2 YSYEKL. The CDR3 has 15 residues. The CDR3 loop reads CASSQERQNTDTQYF.

The chain links TRBV5-1 to TRBJ2-7. This CDR3 spans 12 amino acids. The germline CDR1 and CDR2 sequences are SGHRS and YFSETQ. The CDR3 loop reads CASRSDVYEQYF.

The chain couples TRBV19 to TRBJ2-1; with no DNA, the TCRdb D assignment of TRBD1 cannot be verified. The CDR3 totals 17 residues. CDR1 and CDR2 from the germline V gene are LNHDA and SQIVND (reference sequence). CDR3 residues: CASSSAFGGGAYNEQFF. The whole variable domain, remainder taken from reference TRBV19 and TRBJ2-1, is DGGITQSPKYLFRKEGQNVTLSCEQNLNHDAMYWYRQDPGQGLRLIYYSQIVNDFQKGDIAEGYSVSREKKESFPLTVTSAQKNPTAFYLCASSSAFGGGAYNEQFFGPGTRLTVL.

The V call is TRBV28, the J call TRBJ2-4; with no DNA, the TCRdb D assignment of TRBD1 cannot be verified. This CDR3 region has 12 residues. CDR1 is MDHEN, CDR2 SYDVKM, per germline. The CDR3 protein is CATRTGDNIQYF.

The V gene is TRBV2, the J gene TRBJ1-2. CDR1 is SNHLY and CDR2 is FYNNEI in the germline V gene. This CDR3 has 15 amino acids. CDR3 in amino acids: CASSEGTKANYGYTF. Based on the CDR3 plus reference TRBV2 and TRBJ1-2, the full variable domain is EPEVTQTPSHQVTQMGQEVILRCVPISNHLYFYWYRQILGQKVEFLVSFYNNEISEKSEIFDDQFSVERPDGSNFTLKIRSTKLEDSAMYFCASSEGTKANYGYTFGSGTRLTVV.

The rearrangement joins TRBV5-1 to TRBJ1-1; TCRdb gives TRBD1 as the D gene, but with no DNA this cannot be confirmed. CDR3 length: 14 residues. Germline CDR1 is SGHRS and CDR2 is YFSETQ. The CDR3 is CASSLTSQGTEAFF.

The gene calls are TRBV11-3 and TRBJ2-3; absent DNA, TCRdb's TRBD1 call cannot be checked. This CDR3 is 14 amino acids long. The germline CDR1 and CDR2 sequences are SGHNT and YENEEA. CDR3 sequence reads: CASSARTGADTQYF.

This chain connects TRBV3-1 to TRBJ2-5; the D call of TRBD2 rests on TCRdb alone, since no DNA is present to check it. Germline assignment: CDR1 LGHDT and CDR2 YNNKEL (reference sequence). The CDR3 is made up of 18 amino acids. CDR3 loop: CASSQDPPGLAGVKTQYF.

The CDR3 loop reads CASSPVGQGTDDTEAFF. The V gene is TRBV5-1, the J gene TRBJ1-1; the TCRdb call, TRBD1, lacks DNA for checking. CDR1 is SGHRS, CDR2 YFSETQ, per germline. The CDR3 is 17 amino acids.